These T cell receptor beta chains were read from a single sample in a study of T cell repertoires in cytomegalovirus infection. MiXCR was run by TCRdb on the reads, yielding one entry per CDR3 protein. The profile covers approximately 71,000 distinct CDR3 sequences, with under 5% appearing a single time and 22% taken by the ten largest. The source material was PBMCs. Receptors were obtained from a human donor in good health (CMV status not recorded). Some clones in this sample may be carry-over from other donors' samples. The CDR3 runs from the conserved cysteine through the conserved F or W. The D gene is left open where the match is weak. Only part of the rows carry a size: once, few, many, or a class if the clone is expanded.

TRBJ1-5,many,.,TRBV28,TGTGCCAGCAGTTTAGCGGACGTTTATCAGCCCCAGCATTTT,CASSLADVYQPQHF
TRBJ2-7,many,.,TRBV7-2,TGTGCCAGCAGCCTTCGAACCTACGAGCAGTACTTC,CASSLRTYEQYF
TRBJ2-2,.,.,TRBV28,TGTGCCAGCAGCATGGACCGTACCGGGGAGCTGTTTTTT,CASSMDRTGELFF
TRBJ2-7,many,TRBD1,TRBV7-3,TGTGCCAGCAGCCGACAGGGGGGATACGAGCAGTACTTC,CASSRQGGYEQYF
TRBJ2-7,.,.,TRBV27,TGTGCCAGCAGTTTAAAAGGGACGGAAACCTACGAGCAGTACTTC,CASSLKGTETYEQYF
TRBJ2-3,many,.,TRBV29-1,TGCAGCGTTGAAGCCACGATTGATACGCAGTATTTT,CSVEATIDTQYF
TRBJ2-5,many,TRBD2,TRBV4-2,TGTGCCAGCAGCCCGAGGACTAGCGGGAGTGCGGAGACCCAGTACTTC,CASSPRTSGSAETQYF
TRBJ1-6,many,TRBD1,TRBV7-2,TGTGCCAGCAGCTTAGACGAGGGGGCCAGTTCACCCCTCCACTTT,CASSLDEGASSPLHF
TRBJ2-7,many,.,TRBV7-6,TGTGCCAGCAGCTTATTATACGAGCAGTACTTC,CASSLLYEQYF
TRBJ2-3,many,TRBD1,TRBV7-2,TGTGCCAGCAGCTTAGGGGACAGGATCACAGATACGCAGTATTTT,CASSLGDRITDTQYF
TRBJ2-1,many,.,TRBV12-3/TRBV12-4,TGTGCCAGCAGTTTCGGACCTACCCCTCACAATGAGCAGTTCTTC,CASSFGPTPHNEQFF
TRBJ2-7,many,.,TRBV7-9,TGTGCCAGCAGCCCGCTGTTCGGGCAGAGCTCCTACGAGCAGTACTTC,CASSPLFGQSSYEQYF
TRBJ2-1,many,.,TRBV7-2,TGTGCCAGCAGCGGGGGGGGGCGCCGTTACAATGAGCAGTTCTTC,CASSGGGRRYNEQFF
TRBJ2-1,many,.,TRBV12-3/TRBV12-4,TGTGCCAGCAGCCCGCCGGGTTCAAGGCCGAATGAGCAGTTCTTC,CASSPPGSRPNEQFF
TRBJ1-1,many,.,TRBV7-2,TGTGCCAGCAGCCTGCGGGAGGGGGAAGCTTTCTTT,CASSLREGEAFF
TRBJ2-2,many,.,TRBV5-1,TGCGCCAGCAGCTCCATCGGCGACACCGGGGAGCTGTTTTTT,CASSSIGDTGELFF
TRBJ1-5,many,.,TRBV12-3/TRBV12-4,TGTGCCAGCAGTTTTCGGGGCTTCAATCAGCCCCAGCATTTT,CASSFRGFNQPQHF
TRBJ1-5,many,.,TRBV7-2,TGTGCCAGCAGCTTAGTAGGGGGAGATCAGCCCCAGCATTTT,CASSLVGGDQPQHF
TRBJ2-7,many,TRBD2,TRBV7-8,TGTGCCAGCAGCTTAGTAGTAGCGGGAGGTACTTCCTACGAGCAGTACTTC,CASSLVVAGGTSYEQYF
TRBJ2-7,many,.,TRBV7-2,TGTGCCAGCAGCTTAGCCGGGGGCTCTTGGGAGCAGTACTTC,CASSLAGGSWEQYF
TRBJ2-2,many,.,TRBV7-2,TGTGCCAGCAGCCCATACAACGGGGAGCTGTTTTTT,CASSPYNGELFF
TRBJ2-3,many,TRBD1,TRBV7-2,TGTGCCAGCAGCTTACAGGGACAGCGCACAGATACGCAGTATTTT,CASSLQGQRTDTQYF
TRBJ2-7,many,.,TRBV19,TGTGCCAGTAACGCGGGTAGGCCCCCCTACGAGCAGTACTTC,CASNAGRPPYEQYF
TRBJ1-2,many,TRBD1,TRBV28,TGTGCCAGCGTGACAGGGGGATCTAACTATGGCTACACCTTC,CASVTGGSNYGYTF
TRBJ1-4,many,.,TRBV18,TGTGCCAGCTCACCACCGGTGGGTGGTAATGAAAAACTGTTTTTT,CASSPPVGGNEKLFF
TRBJ2-1,many,.,TRBV7-2,TGTGCCAGCGGCTCCGACGGATTTGACGGCAAGTTCTTC,CASGSDGFDGKFF
TRBJ2-7,many,TRBD2,TRBV7-2,TGTGCCAGCAGCTTTATTAGCGGGAGTTACGAGCAGTACTTC,CASSFISGSYEQYF
TRBJ1-5,many,TRBD1,TRBV2,TGTGCCAGCAGTGAAGGACAGGGTGCTCAGCCCCAGCATTTT,CASSEGQGAQPQHF
TRBJ2-3,many,.,TRBV20-1,TGCAGTGCTAGAGTCACCACTAGCTCCGCAGATACGCAGTATTTT,CSARVTTSSADTQYF
TRBJ2-5,many,TRBD2,TRBV6-2/TRBV6-3,TGTGCCAGCAGTTACTCCTCGGGGACTAGCGGGAGTGAGACCCAGTACTTC,CASSYSSGTSGSETQYF
TRBJ1-1,many,.,TRBV7-2,TGTGCCAGCAGCTTAGGCGTCGGAATTGTGAACACTGAAGCTTTCTTT,CASSLGVGIVNTEAFF
TRBJ1-2,many,.,TRBV15,TGTGCCACCAGCAGAGAGGTCGGCTATGGCTACACCTTC,CATSREVGYGYTF
TRBJ2-3,many,.,TRBV7-3,TGTGCCAGCAGCCTTCCCGACAGCACAGATACGCAGTATTTT,CASSLPDSTDTQYF
TRBJ2-1,many,.,TRBV11-1,TGTGCCAGCAGCTTAGCTGCCAGCTCCTACAATGAGCAGTTCTTC,CASSLAASSYNEQFF
TRBJ2-5,many,TRBD1,TRBV7-2,TGTGCCAGCAGCTATCGCCGGGACAGGATGGGAGAGACCCAGTACTTC,CASSYRRDRMGETQYF
TRBJ1-2,many,.,TRBV7-2,TGTGCCAGCATTACCGCAAGTAACGGGGTTGGCTACACCTTC,CASITASNGVGYTF
TRBJ2-5,many,TRBD2,TRBV7-6,TGTGCCAGCAGCTTAGCTGGGACTAGCGTGGGTGCCCAGTACTTC,CASSLAGTSVGAQYF
TRBJ2-1,few,.,TRBV29-1,TGCAGCGTTGAAGATCAAAACAAACGCGGTGAGCAGTTCTTC,CSVEDQNKRGEQFF
TRBJ2-7,many,TRBD2,TRBV7-9,TGTGCCAGCAGCTTAGAGGGGACTAGCAACGAGCAGTACTTC,CASSLEGTSNEQYF
TRBJ2-1,many,TRBD2,TRBV27,TGTGCCAGCAGTTTAAGAAGCGGGGGGACAAATGAGCAGTTCTTC,CASSLRSGGTNEQFF
TRBJ1-4,many,.,TRBV7-6,TGTGCCAGCAGCTTCAGGACAGCTGAGAATGAAAAACTGTTTTTT,CASSFRTAENEKLFF
TRBJ2-3,many,TRBD1,TRBV7-3,TGTGCCAGCAGCCCGGGACAGCAACATACAGATACGCAGTATTTT,CASSPGQQHTDTQYF
TRBJ2-2,many,TRBD2,TRBV27,TGTGCCAGCAGTTTATCTTCCAGCCCCACTAGCGGGAGAGGTGGGGAGCTGTTTTTT,CASSLSSSPTSGRGGELFF
TRBJ1-1,many,TRBD1,TRBV7-2,TGTGCCAGCAGTACGGACAGGCGCACTGAAGCTTTCTTT,CASSTDRRTEAFF
TRBJ1-4,few,TRBD1,TRBV15,TGTGCCACCAGCAGGAGGGGGACAGGGAATGAAAAACTGTTTTTT,CATSRRGTGNEKLFF
TRBJ2-7,many,.,TRBV7-9,TGTGCCAGCAGCTTCATAGGGTACGAGCAGTACTTC,CASSFIGYEQYF
TRBJ1-2,many,TRBD1,TRBV7-2,TGTGCCAGCAGCTTATTGGACAGGGACTATGGCTACACCTTC,CASSLLDRDYGYTF
TRBJ2-5,many,.,TRBV12-3/TRBV12-4,TGTGCCAGCAGTTTTTCGGGACCTCAAGAGACCCAGTACTTC,CASSFSGPQETQYF
TRBJ1-1,many,.,TRBV7-9,TGTGCCAGCAGCTTAGGGGTGGGGTTGGCGTTGGACACTGAAGCTTTCTTT,CASSLGVGLALDTEAFF
TRBJ2-1,many,TRBD2,TRBV7-2,TGTGCCAGCAGCTTAGATGTGGCGGGAGGGCCACGGGAGCAGTTCTTC,CASSLDVAGGPREQFF
TRBJ1-1,many,TRBD1,TRBV7-2,TGTGCCAGCAGCTGGTCCCGGGACAGGGGGAAAACCTATCCGAACACTGAAGCTTTCTTT,CASSWSRDRGKTYPNTEAFF
TRBJ2-2,many,.,TRBV7-2,TGTGCCAGCAGCCCACCCGGACTCTTCACCGGGGAGCTGTTTTTT,CASSPPGLFTGELFF
TRBJ1-1,many,.,TRBV6-8,TGTGCCAGCAATAATCCGGGACGGGAAGCTTTCTTT,CASNNPGREAFF
TRBJ1-6,many,.,TRBV7-8,TGTGCCAGCAGCTTAGTTCGGGGAGGGAATTCACCCCTCCACTTT,CASSLVRGGNSPLHF
TRBJ2-3,many,TRBD2,TRBV7-9,TGTGCCAGCAGCCTTAGCGGGCCGCCAGATACGCAGTATTTT,CASSLSGPPDTQYF
TRBJ1-5,many,.,TRBV7-4,TGTGCCAGCAGCTTAATGAATCAGCCCCAGCATTTT,CASSLMNQPQHF